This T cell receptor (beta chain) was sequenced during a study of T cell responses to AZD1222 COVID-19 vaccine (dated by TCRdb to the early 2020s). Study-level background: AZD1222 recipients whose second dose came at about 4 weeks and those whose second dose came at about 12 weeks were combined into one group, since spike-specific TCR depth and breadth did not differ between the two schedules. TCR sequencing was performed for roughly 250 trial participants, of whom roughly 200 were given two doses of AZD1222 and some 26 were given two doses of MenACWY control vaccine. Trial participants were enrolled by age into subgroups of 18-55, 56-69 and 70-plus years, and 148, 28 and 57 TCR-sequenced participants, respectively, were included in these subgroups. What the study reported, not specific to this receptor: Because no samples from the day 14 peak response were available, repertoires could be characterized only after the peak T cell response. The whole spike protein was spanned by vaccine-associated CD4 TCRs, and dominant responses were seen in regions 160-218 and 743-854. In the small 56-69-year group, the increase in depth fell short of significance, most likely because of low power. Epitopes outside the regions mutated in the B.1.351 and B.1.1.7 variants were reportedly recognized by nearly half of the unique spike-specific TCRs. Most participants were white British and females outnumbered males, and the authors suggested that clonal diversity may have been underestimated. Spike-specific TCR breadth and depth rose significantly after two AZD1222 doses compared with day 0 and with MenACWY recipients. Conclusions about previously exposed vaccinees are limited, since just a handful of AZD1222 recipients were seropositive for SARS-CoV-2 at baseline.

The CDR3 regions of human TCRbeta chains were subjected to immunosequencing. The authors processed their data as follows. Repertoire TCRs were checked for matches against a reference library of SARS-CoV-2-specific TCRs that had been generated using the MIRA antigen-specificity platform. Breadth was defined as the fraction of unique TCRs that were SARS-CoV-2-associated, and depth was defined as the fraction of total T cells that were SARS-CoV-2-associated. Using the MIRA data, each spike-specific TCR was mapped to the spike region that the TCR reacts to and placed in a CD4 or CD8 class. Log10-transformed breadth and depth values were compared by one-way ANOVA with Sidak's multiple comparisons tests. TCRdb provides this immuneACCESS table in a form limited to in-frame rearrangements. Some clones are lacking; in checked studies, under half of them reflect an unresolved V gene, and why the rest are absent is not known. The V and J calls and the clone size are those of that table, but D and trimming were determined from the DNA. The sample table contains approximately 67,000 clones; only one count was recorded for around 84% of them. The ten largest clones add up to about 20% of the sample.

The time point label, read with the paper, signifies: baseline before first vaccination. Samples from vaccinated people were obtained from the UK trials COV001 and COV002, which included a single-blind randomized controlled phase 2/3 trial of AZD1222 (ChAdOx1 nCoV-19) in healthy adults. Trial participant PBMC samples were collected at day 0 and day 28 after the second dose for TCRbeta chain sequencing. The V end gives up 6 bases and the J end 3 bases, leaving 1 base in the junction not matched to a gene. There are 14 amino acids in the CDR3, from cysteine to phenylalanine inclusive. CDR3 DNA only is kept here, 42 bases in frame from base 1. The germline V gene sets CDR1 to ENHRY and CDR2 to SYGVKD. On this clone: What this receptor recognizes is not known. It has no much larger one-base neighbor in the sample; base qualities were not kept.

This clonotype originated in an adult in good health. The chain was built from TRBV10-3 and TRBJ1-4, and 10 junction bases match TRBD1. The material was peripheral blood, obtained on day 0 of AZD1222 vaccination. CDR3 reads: CAIRGQGSNEKLFF. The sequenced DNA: TGTGCCATCAGGGGACAGGGGTCTAATGAAAAACTGTTTTTT.